The sequence of this T cell receptor beta chain was determined in a study of OX40 agonist ivuxolimab in advanced cancers. TCRdb keeps only in-frame clones here, not all; method: immunoSEQ multiplex PCR. The table lists about 100,000 clones, around 89% of them singletons. Points from the study as a whole: Compared with others, partial responders at 0.1-3.0 mg/kg displayed clonal expansion among the lowest.

Comments on this clone: Its antigen is unknown.

Germline V gene sequence: CDR1 MDHEN, CDR2 SYDVKM. The CDR3 length is 13 residues. V lost 10 bases to trimming and J lost 0 bases, with 10 bases between them. The source material was CD4+ or CD8+ T cells sorted from blood, sampled in a trial of the OX40 agonist ivuxolimab. The TCR originated in an adult with an advanced solid tumor such as melanoma, head and neck, liver or kidney cancer. This sequence joins TRBV28 and TRBJ2-4; possible D gene TRBD1, 6 bases. The DNA for the CDR3 is TGTGCCACCAGGGGAGTAGCCAAAAACATTCAGTACTTC. Protein product: CATRGVAKNIQYF.